Below are 2 T cell receptor beta chains sequenced from a single sample in a study of control samples from healthy donors and cancer patients. Method: immunoSEQ multiplex PCR; TCRdb's copy keeps in-frame clones and lacks some. Of around 120,000 clones in the sample, over 75% were seen once. Sequences were obtained from PBMCs. The origin of the receptors is a woman aged 45-60 years with colorectal cancer.

The chain is built from TRBV14 and TRBJ2-7; 11 bases agree with TRBD2. Germline V lookup: CDR1 SGHDN, CDR2 FVKESK. The V and J ends lost 1 base and 1 base, in that order; junction bases with no gene match: 6. This CDR3 has 17 amino acids. CDR3 loop: CASSQGWLAGGSYEQYF. The DNA of the CDR3 is TGTGCCAGCAGCCAAGGATGGCTAGCGGGGGGTTCCTACGAGCAGTACTTC.

This chain links TRBV12-3 or TRBV12-4 with TRBJ1-1, with no clear D. There are 12 residues in the CDR3. Trimming took off 2 bases at V and 5 bases at J, with 6 bases between the two ends. Here the CDR3 DNA reads TGTGCCAGCAGTTTAAGAAGGACTGAAGCTTTCTTT. Residues: CASSLRRTEAFF.